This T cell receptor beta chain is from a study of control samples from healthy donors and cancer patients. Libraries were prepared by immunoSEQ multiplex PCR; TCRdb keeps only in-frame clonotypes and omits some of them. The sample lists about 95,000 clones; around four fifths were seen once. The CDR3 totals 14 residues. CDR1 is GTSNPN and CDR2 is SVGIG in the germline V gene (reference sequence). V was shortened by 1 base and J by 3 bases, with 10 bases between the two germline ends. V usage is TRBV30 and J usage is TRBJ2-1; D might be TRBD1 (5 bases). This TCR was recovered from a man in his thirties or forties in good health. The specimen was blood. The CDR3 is CAWSAGFNYNEQFF. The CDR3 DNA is TGTGCCTGGAGTGCAGGGTTCAACTACAATGAGCAGTTCTTC. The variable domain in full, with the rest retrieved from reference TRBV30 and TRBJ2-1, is SQTIHQWPATLVQPVGSPLSLECTVEGTSNPNLYWYRQAAGRGLQLLFYSVGIGQISSEVPQNLSASRPQDRQFILSSKKLLLSDSGFYLCAWSAGFNYNEQFFGPGTRLTVL.